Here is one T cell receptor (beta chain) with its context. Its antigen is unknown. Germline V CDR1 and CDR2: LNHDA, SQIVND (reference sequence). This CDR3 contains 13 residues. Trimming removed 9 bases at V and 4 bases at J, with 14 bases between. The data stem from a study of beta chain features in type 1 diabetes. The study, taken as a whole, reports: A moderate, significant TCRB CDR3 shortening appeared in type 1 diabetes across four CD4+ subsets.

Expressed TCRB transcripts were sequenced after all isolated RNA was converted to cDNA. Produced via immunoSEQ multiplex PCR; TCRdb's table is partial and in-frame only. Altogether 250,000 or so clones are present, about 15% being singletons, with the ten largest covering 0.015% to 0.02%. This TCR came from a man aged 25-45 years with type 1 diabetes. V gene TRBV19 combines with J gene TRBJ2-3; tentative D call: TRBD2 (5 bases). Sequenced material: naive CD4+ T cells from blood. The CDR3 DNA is TGTGCCAGCCAGAGGGAGTCAGCAGATACGCAGTATTTT. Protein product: CASQRESADTQYF.